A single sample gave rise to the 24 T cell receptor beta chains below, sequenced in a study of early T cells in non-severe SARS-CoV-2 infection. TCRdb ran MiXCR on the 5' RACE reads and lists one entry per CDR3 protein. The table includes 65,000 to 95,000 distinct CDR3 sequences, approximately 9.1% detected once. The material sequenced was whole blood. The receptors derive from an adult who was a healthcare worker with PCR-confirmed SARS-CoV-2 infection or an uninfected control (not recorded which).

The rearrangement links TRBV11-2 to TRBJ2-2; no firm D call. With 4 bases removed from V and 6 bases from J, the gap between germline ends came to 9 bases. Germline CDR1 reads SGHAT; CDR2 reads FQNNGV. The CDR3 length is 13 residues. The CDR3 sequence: CASSSRLAGELFF. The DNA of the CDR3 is TGTGCCAGCAGCTCCCGGCTGGCCGGGGAGCTGTTTTTT.

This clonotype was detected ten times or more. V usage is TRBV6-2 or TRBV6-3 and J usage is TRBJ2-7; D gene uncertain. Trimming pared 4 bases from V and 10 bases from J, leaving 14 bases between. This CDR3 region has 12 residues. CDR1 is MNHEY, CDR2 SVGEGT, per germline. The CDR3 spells CASSSTPVSQYF. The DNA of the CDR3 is TGTGCCAGCAGTTCGACCCCCGTATCCCAGTACTTC.

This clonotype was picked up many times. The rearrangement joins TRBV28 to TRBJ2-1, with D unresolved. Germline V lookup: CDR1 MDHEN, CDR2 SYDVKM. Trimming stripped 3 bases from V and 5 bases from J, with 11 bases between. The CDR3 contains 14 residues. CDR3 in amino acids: CASSFTSYNNEQFF. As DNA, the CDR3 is TGTGCCAGCAGTTTTACATCATACAACAATGAGCAGTTCTTC.

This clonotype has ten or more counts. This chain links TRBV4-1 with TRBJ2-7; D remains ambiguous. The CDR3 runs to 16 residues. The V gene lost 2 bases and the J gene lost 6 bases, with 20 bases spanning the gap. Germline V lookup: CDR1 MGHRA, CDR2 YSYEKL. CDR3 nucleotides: TGCGCCAGCAGCCAACCAGTCCAAGGGCAAGTCTCCGAGCAGTACTTC. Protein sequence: CASSQPVQGQVSEQYF.

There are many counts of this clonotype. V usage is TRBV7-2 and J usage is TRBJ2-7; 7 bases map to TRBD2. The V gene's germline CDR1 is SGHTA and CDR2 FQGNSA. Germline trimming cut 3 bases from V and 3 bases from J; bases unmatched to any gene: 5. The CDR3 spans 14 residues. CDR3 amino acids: CASSLDASGYEQYF. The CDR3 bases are TGTGCCAGCAGCTTGGACGCTAGCGGCTACGAGCAGTACTTC.

DNA of the CDR3: TGCAGTGCTAGTACCCTTTCACTAGGCGATACGCAGTATTTT. Translating it yields CSASTLSLGDTQYF. The rearrangement uses TRBV20-1 and TRBJ2-3, with D perhaps matching TRBD2 (5 bases). The germline CDR1 and CDR2 sequences are DFQATT and SNEGSKA (reference sequence). CDR3 length: 14 residues. V lost 3 bases and J 6 bases, leaving 16 bases between the germline ends.

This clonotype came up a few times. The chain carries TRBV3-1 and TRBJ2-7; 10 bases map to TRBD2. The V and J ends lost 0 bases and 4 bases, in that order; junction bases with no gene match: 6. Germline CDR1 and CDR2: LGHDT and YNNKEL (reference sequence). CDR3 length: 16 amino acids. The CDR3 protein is CASSQDVASGSYEQYF. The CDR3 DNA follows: TGTGCCAGCAGCCAAGATGTTGCTAGCGGGAGTTACGAGCAGTACTTC.

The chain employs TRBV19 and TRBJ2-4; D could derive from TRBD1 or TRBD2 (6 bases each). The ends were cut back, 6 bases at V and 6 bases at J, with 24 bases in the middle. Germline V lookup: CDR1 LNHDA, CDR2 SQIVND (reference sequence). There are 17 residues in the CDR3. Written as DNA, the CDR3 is TGTGCCAGTAGATCAGGGGCCACGAGGGGGGCCCCAAACATTCAGTACTTC. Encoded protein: CASRSGATRGAPNIQYF. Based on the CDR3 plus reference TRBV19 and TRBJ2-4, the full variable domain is DGGITQSPKYLFRKEGQNVTLSCEQNLNHDAMYWYRQDPGQGLRLIYYSQIVNDFQKGDIAEGYSVSREKKESFPLTVTSAQKNPTAFYLCASRSGATRGAPNIQYFGAGTRLSVL.

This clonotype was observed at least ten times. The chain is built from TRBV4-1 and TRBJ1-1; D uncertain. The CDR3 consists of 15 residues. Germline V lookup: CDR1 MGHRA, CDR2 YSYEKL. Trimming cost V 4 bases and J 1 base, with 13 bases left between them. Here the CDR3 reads CASSPLGEGNTEAFF. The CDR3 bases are TGCGCCAGCAGCCCCCTGGGTGAGGGGAACACTGAAGCTTTCTTT.

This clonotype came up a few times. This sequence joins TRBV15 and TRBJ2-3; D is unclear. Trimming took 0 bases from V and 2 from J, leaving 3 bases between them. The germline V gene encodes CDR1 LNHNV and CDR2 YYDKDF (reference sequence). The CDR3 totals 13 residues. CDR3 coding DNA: TGTGCCACCAGCAGAGATCTCACAGATACGCAGTATTTT. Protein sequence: CATSRDLTDTQYF.

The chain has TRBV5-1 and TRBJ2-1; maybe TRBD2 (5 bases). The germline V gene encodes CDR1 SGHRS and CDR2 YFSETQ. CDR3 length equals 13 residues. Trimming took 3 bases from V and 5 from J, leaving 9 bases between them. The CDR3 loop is CASSSSGDNEQFF. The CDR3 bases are TGCGCCAGCAGCTCGAGCGGCGACAATGAGCAGTTCTTC.

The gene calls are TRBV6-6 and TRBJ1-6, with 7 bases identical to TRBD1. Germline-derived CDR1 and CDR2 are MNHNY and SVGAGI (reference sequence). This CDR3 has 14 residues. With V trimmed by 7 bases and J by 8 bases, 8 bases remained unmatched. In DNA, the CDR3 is TGTGCCAGCACCGTGACAGGGCGGTATTCACCCCTCCACTTT. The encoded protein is CASTVTGRYSPLHF.

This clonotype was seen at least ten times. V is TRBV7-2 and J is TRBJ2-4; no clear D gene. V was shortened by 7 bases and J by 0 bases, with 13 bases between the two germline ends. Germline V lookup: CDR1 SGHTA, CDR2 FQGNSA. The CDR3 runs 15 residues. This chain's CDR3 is CASTAPWAAKNIQYF. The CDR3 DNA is TGTGCCAGCACCGCACCCTGGGCAGCCAAAAACATTCAGTACTTC.

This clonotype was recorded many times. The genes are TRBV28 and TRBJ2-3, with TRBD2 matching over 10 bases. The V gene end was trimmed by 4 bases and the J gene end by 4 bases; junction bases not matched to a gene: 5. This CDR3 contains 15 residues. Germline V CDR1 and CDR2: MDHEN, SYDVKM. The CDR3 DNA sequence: TGTGCCAGCAGTTCGCCAGCGGGAGGGCCAGATACGCAGTATTTT. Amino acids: CASSSPAGGPDTQYF.

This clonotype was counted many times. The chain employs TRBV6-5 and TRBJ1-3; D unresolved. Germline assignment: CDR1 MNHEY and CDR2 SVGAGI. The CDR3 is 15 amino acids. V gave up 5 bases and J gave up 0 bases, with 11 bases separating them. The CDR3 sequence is CASSQDGYSGNTIYF. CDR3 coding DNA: TGTGCCAGCAGTCAGGACGGCTACTCTGGAAACACCATATATTTT.

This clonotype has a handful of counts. CDR3 residues: CASRLHQGSTGELFF. In DNA form, the CDR3 reads TGTGCCAGCAGATTACATCAGGGATCCACCGGGGAGCTGTTTTTT. V usage is TRBV6-5 and J usage is TRBJ2-2, with a possible D match to TRBD1 (5 bases). Trimming shortened V by 6 bases and J by 4 bases, and 15 bases separated the two germline ends. CDR3 size: 15 residues. Per the germline V gene, CDR1 is MNHEY and CDR2 is SVGAGI.

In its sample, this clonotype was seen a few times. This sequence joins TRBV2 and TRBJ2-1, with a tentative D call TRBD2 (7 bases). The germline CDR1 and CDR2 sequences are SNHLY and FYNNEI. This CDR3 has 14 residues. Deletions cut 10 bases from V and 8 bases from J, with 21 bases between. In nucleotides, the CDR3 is TGTGCCACCTCCGGGGGGCCGTTGACTTATGAGCAGTTCTTC. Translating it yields CATSGGPLTYEQFF.

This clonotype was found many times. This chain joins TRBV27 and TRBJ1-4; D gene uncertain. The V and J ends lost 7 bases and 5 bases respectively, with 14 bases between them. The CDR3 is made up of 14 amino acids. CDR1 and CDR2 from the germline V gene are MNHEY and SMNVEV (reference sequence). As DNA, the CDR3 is TGTGCCAGCAACGGTGGAGGTAAAAATGAAAAACTGTTTTTT. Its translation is CASNGGGKNEKLFF.

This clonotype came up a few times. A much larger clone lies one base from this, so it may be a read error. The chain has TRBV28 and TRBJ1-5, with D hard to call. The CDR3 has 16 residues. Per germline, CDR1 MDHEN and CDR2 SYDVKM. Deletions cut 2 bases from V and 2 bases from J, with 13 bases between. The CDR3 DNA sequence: TGTGCCAGCAGTTTAAGCGGTCAGCTCCGCAATCAGCCCCAGCATTTT. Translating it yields CASSLSGQLRNQPQHF.

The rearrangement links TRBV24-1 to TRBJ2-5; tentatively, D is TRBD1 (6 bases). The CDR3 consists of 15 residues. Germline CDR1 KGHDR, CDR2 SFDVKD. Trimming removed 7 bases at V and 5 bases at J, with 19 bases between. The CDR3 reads CATSLTGGDRETQYF. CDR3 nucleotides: TGTGCCACCAGCCTGACAGGAGGTGATCGGGAGACCCAGTACTTC.

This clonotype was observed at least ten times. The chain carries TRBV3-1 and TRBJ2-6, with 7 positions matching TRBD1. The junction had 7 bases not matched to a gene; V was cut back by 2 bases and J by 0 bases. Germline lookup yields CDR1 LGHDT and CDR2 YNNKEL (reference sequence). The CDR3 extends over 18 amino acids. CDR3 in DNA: TGTGCCAGCAGCCAACACCCGGGACAGAGCTCTGGGGCCAACGTCCTGACTTTC. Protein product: CASSQHPGQSSGANVLTF. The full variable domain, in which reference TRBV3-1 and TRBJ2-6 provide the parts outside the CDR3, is DTAVSQTPKYLVTQMGNDKSIKCEQNLGHDTMYWYKQDSKKFLKIMFSYNNKELIINETVPNRFSPKSPDKAHLNLHINSLELGDSAVYFCASSQHPGQSSGANVLTFGAGSRLTVL.

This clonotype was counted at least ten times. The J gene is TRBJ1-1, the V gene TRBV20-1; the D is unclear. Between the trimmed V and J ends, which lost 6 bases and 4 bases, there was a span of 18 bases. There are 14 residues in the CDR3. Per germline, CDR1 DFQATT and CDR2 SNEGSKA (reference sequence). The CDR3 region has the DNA TGCAGTGCCCGGGAATCTAGGGCACGCACTGAAGCTTTCTTT. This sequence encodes CSARESRARTEAFF.

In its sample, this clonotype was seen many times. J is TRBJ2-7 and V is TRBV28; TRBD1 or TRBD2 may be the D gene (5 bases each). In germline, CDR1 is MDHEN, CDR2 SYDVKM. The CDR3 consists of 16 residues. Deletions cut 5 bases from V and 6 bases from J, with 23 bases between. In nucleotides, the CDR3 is TGTGCCAGCAGTGGGGCTATGGGCGGGCCGCTTTCCGAGCAGTACTTC. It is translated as CASSGAMGGPLSEQYF.

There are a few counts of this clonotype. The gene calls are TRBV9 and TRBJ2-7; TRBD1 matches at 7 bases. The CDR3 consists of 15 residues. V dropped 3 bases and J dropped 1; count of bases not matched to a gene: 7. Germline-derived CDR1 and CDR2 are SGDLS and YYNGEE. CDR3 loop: CASSASPGQSYEQYF. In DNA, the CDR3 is TGTGCCAGCAGCGCTTCACCGGGACAGTCCTACGAGCAGTACTTC.